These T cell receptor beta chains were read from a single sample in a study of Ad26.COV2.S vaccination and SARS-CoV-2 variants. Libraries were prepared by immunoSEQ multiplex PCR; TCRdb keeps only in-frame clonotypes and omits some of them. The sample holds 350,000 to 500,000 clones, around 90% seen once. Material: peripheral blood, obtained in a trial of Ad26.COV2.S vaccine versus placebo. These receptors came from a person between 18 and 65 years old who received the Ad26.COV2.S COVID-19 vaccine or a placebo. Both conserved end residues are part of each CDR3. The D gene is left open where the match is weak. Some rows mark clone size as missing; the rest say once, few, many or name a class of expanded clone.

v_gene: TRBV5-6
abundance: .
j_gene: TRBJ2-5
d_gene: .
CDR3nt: TGTGCCAGCAGCTTGGGGAGTGAGACCCAGTACTTC
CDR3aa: CASSLGSETQYF

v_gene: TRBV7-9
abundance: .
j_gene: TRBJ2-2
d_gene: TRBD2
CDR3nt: TGTGCCAGCAGCCGTGGACTAGCGGGAGTGGCCGGGGAGCTGTTTTTT
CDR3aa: CASSRGLAGVAGELFF

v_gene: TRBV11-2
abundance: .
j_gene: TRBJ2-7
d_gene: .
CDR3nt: TGTGCCAGCAGCTTTCGACAGGCAACCTACGAGCAGTACTTC
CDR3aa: CASSFRQATYEQYF

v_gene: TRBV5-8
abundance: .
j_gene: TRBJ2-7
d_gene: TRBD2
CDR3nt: TGTGCCAGCAGCCACCTCCCCCAGATGACTAGCGGGAGTGGAGAGCAGTACTTC
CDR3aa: CASSHLPQMTSGSGEQYF

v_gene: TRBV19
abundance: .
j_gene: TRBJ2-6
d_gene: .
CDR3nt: TGTGCCAGTAGTATAGTACGGATTGGGGCCAACGTCCTGACTTTC
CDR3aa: CASSIVRIGANVLTF

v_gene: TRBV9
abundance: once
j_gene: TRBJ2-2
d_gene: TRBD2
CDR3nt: TGTGCCAGCAGCGTAGAAGTTCGAACTAGCGGGAGTACCGGGGAGCTGTTTTTT
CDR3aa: CASSVEVRTSGSTGELFF

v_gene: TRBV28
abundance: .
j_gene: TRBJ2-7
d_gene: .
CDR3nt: TGTGCCAGCGGCAGGGTTGGGGAGCAGTACTTC
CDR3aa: CASGRVGEQYF

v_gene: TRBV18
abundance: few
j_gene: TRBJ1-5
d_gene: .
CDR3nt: TGTGCCAGCTCCCGAGGGGCAGTCGGCAATCAGCCCCAGCATTTT
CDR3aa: CASSRGAVGNQPQHF

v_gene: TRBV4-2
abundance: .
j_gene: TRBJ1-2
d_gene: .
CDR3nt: TGTGCCAGCAGCCAAGATGCCAGGGTGGACTATGGCTACACCTTC
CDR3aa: CASSQDARVDYGYTF

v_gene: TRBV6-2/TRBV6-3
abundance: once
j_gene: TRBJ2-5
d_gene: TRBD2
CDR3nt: TGTGCCAGCAGTTACTCGGCTAGCGGGTTGGAGACCCAGTACTTC
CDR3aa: CASSYSASGLETQYF

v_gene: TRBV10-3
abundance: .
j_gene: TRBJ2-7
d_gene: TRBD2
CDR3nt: TGTGCCATCAGTGAGCCGACTAGCGGGAGACCCTACGAGCAGTACTTC
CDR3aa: CAISEPTSGRPYEQYF

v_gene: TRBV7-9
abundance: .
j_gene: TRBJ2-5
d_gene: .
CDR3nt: TGTGCCAGCAGCTTAGGCCTCTCGAGCAGCGAGACCCAGTACTTC
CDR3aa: CASSLGLSSSETQYF

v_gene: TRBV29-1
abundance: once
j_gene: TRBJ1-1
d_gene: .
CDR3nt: TGCAGCGTCCCGGGGATGGAGTTAGAAGCTTTCTTT
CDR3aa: CSVPGMELEAFF

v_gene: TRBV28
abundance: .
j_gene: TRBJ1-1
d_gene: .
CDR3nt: TGTGCCAGCAGACAGGTCTCCACTGAAGCTTTCTTT
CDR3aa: CASRQVSTEAFF